This record covers a single T cell receptor beta chain. One entry per CDR3 protein results from TCRdb running MiXCR on the PCR reads. The data contain over 10,000 distinct CDR3 sequences, 9.5% to 15% of them singletons. The source of the sample is a study of CXCR3 chemokines and chemotherapy response in bladder cancer. The CDR3 contains 14 residues. Trimming pared 8 bases from V and 4 bases from J, leaving 16 bases between. CDR1 is LNHDA and CDR2 is SQIVND in the germline V gene (reference sequence). The V gene is TRBV19, the J gene TRBJ2-3; either TRBD1 or TRBD2 may supply D (7 bases each). Sampling was done from a patient whose treatment included neoadjuvant chemotherapy. The sequence derives from a human donor with bladder cancer that did not respond to neoadjuvant chemotherapy. The chain's CDR3 is CASSSGGGPDTQYF. CDR3 in DNA: TGTGCCAGTTCATCAGGGGGAGGGCCAGATACGCAGTATTTT.